Sequencing of this TCR beta chain was carried out in a study of cytomegalovirus exposure and HLA in healthy donors. Researchers ran the PCR with 60 Vbeta and 13 Jbeta primers. The protocol was immunoSEQ multiplex PCR, while the TCRdb copy is restricted to in-frame clones and leaves out a portion. The sample consists of roughly 190,000 clones, around 68% of them appearing once. The CDR3 contains 14 residues. V was cut by 0 bases and J by 5 bases, with 11 bases left in between. Per germline, CDR1 MGHRA and CDR2 YSYEKL. This clone was detected a few times. This rearrangement joins TRBV4-1 to TRBJ2-7; D is unclear. The receptor comes from a man aged 35 to 55 in good health and CMV-seronegative. Sample: PBMCs. The CDR3 sequence is CASSQDRYYHEQYF. CDR3 nucleotide sequence: TGCGCCAGCAGCCAAGATCGATACTACCACGAGCAGTACTTC.